A selection of T cell receptor beta chains follows, all from one sample in a study of cytomegalovirus exposure and HLA in healthy donors. Sequenced by immunoSEQ multiplex PCR; TCRdb stores in-frame clones only, minus some. The sample records under 200,000 clones, 80% to 90% being singletons. Specimen: PBMCs. These receptors came from a middle-aged man in good health and CMV-seropositive. CDR3s include the opening cysteine and the closing phenylalanine or tryptophan. The order of the fields is V gene, J gene, CDR3 protein.

TRBV6-5	TRBJ1-2	CASSYGRESPLYGYTF
TRBV14	TRBJ1-1	CASSSLRDLGTEAFF
TRBV5-4	TRBJ2-7	CASSLGQYEQYF
TRBV5-1	TRBJ2-1	CASSPWTSPTNEQFF
TRBV10-3	TRBJ1-1	CAISEPPGLGTEAFF
TRBV7-2	TRBJ1-2	CASSNNGLFPDYGYTF
TRBV2	TRBJ2-7	CASSERVGRTYEQYF
TRBV5-6	TRBJ2-7	CASSAPGQGAYEQYF
TRBV27	TRBJ1-2	CASSQSHTGASGYTF
TRBV11-2	TRBJ2-5	CASSSGTGKGTQYF
TRBV2	TRBJ1-1	CASMDPHTGSNTEAFF
TRBV5-1	TRBJ2-7	CASSLELAGGSSYEQYF
TRBV7-9	TRBJ2-2	CASSGPRGAGRYTGELFF
TRBV11-3	TRBJ2-2	CASSLVRNTGELFF
TRBV5-1	TRBJ2-3	CASSSSGGAYTQYF
TRBV11-2	TRBJ1-1	CASSLWVRQGVETEAFF
TRBV29-1	TRBJ1-2	CSVESPVNYGYTF
TRBV6-6	TRBJ2-2	CASTPGQVNTGELFF
TRBV7-9	TRBJ2-1	CASSFDAGGPYSEQFF
TRBV7-9	TRBJ2-5	CASSLAGGGTQETQYF